This T cell receptor (beta chain) appears in the sequencing data of a study of T cell repertoires in cytomegalovirus infection. Background on the study: Through public TCR beta signatures, both CMV infection and matching HLA type were indicated. Study-wide results and limits: Identification of carriers of CMV plus the relevant HLA was performed using cumulative public TCR beta family frequency.

On this clonotype: Its antigen is as yet unknown.

V lost 5 bases to trimming and J lost 4 bases, with 10 bases between them. The CDR3 covers 13 residues. Germline lookup yields CDR1 MNHEY and CDR2 SVGEGT. TCRdb itself ran the reads through MiXCR, one entry per CDR3 protein. The repertoire holds under 200,000 distinct CDR3 sequences, 17% seen once, with under 20% in the top ten. Sequencing was done on a sample of CD8+ T cells from PBMCs. This sequence was found in a human donor in good health (CMV status not recorded). Some clones in this sample may be carry-over from other donors' samples. J is TRBJ2-3 and V is TRBV6-2 or TRBV6-3, with D perhaps TRBD2 (5 bases). CDR3 coding DNA: TGTGCCAGCAGTCCCTTGAGGGCAGATACGCAGTATTTT. It translates to CASSPLRADTQYF.